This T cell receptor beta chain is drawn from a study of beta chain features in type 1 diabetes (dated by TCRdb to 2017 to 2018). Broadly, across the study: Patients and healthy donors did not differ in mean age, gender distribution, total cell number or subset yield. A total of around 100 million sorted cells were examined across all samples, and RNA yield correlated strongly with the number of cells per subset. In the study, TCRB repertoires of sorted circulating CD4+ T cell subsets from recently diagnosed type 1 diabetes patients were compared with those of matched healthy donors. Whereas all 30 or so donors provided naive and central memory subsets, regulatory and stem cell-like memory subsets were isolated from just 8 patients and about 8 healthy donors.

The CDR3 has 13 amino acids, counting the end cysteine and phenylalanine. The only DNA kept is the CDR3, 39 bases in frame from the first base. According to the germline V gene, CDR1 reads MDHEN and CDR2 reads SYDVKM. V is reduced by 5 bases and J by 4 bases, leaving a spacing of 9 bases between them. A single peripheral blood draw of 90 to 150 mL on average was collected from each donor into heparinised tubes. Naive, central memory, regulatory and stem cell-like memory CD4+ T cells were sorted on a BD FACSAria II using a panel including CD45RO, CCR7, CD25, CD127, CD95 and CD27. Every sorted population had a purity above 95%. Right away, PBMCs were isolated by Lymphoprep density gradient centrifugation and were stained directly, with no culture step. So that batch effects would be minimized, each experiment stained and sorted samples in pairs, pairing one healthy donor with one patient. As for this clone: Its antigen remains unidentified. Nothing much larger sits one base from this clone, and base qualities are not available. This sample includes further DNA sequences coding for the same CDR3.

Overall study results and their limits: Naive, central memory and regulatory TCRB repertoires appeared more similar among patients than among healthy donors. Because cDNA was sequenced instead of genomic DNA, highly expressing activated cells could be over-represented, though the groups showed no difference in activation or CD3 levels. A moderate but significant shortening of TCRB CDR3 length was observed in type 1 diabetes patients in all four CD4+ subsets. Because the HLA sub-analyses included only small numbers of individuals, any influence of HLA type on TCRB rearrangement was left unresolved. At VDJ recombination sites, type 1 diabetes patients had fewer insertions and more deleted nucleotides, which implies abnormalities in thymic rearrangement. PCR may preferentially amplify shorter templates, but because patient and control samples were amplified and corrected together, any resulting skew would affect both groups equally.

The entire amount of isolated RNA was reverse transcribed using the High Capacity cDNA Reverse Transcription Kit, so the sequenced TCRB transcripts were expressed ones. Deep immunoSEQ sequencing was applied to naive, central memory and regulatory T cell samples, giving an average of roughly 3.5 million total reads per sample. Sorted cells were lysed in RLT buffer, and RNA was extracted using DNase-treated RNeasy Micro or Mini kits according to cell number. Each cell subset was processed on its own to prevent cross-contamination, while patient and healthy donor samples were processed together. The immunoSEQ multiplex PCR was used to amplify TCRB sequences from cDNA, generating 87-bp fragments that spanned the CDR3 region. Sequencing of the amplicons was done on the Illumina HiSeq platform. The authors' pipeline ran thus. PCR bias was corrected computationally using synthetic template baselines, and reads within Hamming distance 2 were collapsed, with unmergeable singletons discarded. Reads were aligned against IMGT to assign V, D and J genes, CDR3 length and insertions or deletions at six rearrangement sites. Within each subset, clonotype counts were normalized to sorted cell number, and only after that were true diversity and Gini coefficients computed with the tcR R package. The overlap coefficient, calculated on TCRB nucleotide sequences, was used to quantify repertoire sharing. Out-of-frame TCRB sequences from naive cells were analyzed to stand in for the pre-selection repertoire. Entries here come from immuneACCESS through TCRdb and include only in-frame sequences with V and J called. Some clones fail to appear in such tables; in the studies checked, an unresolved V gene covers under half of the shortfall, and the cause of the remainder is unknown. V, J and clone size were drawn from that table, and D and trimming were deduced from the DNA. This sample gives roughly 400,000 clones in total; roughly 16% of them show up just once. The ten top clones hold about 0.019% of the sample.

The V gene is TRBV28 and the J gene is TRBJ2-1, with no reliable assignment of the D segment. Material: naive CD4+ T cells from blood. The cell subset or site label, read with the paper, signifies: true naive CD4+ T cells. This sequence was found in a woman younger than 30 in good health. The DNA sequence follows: TGTGCCAGCAGTCCCCCAGGTTACAATGAGCAGTTCTTC. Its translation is CASSPPGYNEQFF. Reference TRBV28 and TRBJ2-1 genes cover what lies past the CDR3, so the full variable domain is DVKVTQSSRYLVKRTGEKVFLECVQDMDHENMFWYRQDPGLGLRLIYFSYDVKMKEKGDIPEGYSVSREKKERFSLILESASTNQTSMYLCASSPPGYNEQFFGPGTRLTVL.